One sample yielded the 20 T cell receptor beta chains listed below, sequenced in a study of blood T cell repertoires in COVID-19. Sequencing was performed with immunoSEQ multiplex PCR; in TCRdb, only in-frame clones are kept and a portion is missing. The sample includes roughly 250,000 clones, more than 85% seen only once; the top ten take roughly 2.7%. Sequenced input: peripheral blood. All receptors come from a person aged 18 to 30 with COVID-19, enrolled during active disease.

Comment on this clone: In the same sample, other DNA sequences code for this CDR3. The chain is built from TRBV6-1 and TRBJ2-3, with 9 bases identical to TRBD2. Looked up from germline, CDR1 is MNHNS and CDR2 is SASEGT. The CDR3 spans 15 residues. The V gene end was trimmed by 0 bases and the J gene end by 6 bases; junction bases not matched to a gene: 4. As DNA, the CDR3 is TGTGCCAGCAGTGAAGCGGCGGGAGGGCCGGATACGCAGTATTTT. Amino acids: CASSEAAGGPDTQYF.

The chain uses TRBV12-3 or TRBV12-4 and TRBJ2-5; D gene ambiguous. V shed 3 bases and J shed 5 bases, with 4 bases lying between them. CDR3 length: 11 amino acids. The CDR3 DNA reads TGTGCCAGCAGTTTCCAGGAGACCCAGTACTTC. Its protein is CASSFQETQYF.

V and J are TRBV5-6 and TRBJ2-1; possible D gene TRBD2, 6 bases. CDR3 length: 13 amino acids. The V end was cut by 5 bases, the J end by 9 bases, with 15 bases between. The germline gives CDR1 SGHDT, CDR2 YYEEEE. The CDR3 DNA is TGTGCCAGCAGAGGTGGGGGGTACGGTGAGCAGTTCTTC. Its protein is CASRGGGYGEQFF.

This clone was seen only once. This chain joins TRBV27 and TRBJ1-2, with D possibly being TRBD1 (5 bases). V was cut by 5 bases and J by 4 bases, with 14 bases left in between. This CDR3 is built from 14 residues. CDR1 is MNHEY and CDR2 is SMNVEV in the germline V gene (reference sequence). For the CDR3, the DNA is TGTGCCAGCAGTCTAAATATACAGGCCTATGGCTACACCTTC. Protein: CASSLNIQAYGYTF.

This clone appeared once. The V gene is TRBV25-1, the J gene TRBJ2-7, with 8 bases fitting TRBD1. Germline CDR1 and CDR2: MGHDK and SYGVNS. Trimming removed 3 bases from V and 1 base from J; junction bases left unmatched: 11. The CDR3 is 17 amino acids. The CDR3 reads CASSDPGQGSASYEQYF. The CDR3 DNA is TGTGCCAGCAGTGATCCCGGACAGGGATCTGCATCCTACGAGCAGTACTTC.

This clone was counted a few times. V gene TRBV6-5 combines with J gene TRBJ1-5; no firm D call. Trimming pared 7 bases from V and 0 bases from J, leaving 13 bases between. In germline, CDR1 is MNHEY, CDR2 SVGAGI. The CDR3 covers 15 residues. The DNA for the CDR3 is TGTGCCAGCAACCAAAACATATATAGCAATCAGCCCCAGCATTTT. It codes for CASNQNIYSNQPQHF.

The CDR3 DNA sequence: TGTGCCAGCAGTTACTCGGGCAGGGCGAACTATGGCTACACCTTC. This gives the protein CASSYSGRANYGYTF. The rearrangement joins TRBV6-5 to TRBJ1-2; a weak D match, TRBD1 (5 bases). Looked up from germline, CDR1 is MNHEY and CDR2 is SVGAGI. The V end lost 0 bases, the J end lost 2 bases, and 10 bases lay between the germline ends. The CDR3 is 15 residues long.

The V call is TRBV2, the J call TRBJ1-5; tentative D call: TRBD1 (5 bases). The V end lost 3 bases, the J end lost 5 bases, and 8 bases lay between the germline ends. Germline V gene sequence: CDR1 SNHLY, CDR2 FYNNEI. CDR3 length: 13 amino acids. The DNA of the CDR3 is TGTGCCAGCAGTGAGGGGGGGGATCAGCCCCAGCATTTT. Its translation: CASSEGGDQPQHF.

The CDR3: CASSPGDLAGNYEQYF. The CDR3 coding sequence is TGTGCCAGCAGCCCCGGGGATCTAGCGGGAAACTACGAGCAGTACTTC. The genes are TRBV9 and TRBJ2-7, with 9 positions matching TRBD2. From germline, CDR1 is SGDLS and CDR2 YYNGEE. J gave up 3 bases and V 4 bases, and 11 bases lay outside the gene matches. The CDR3 length is 16 residues.

The rearrangement uses TRBV6-1 and TRBJ1-3, with D unclear. Trimming took off 2 bases at V and 0 bases at J, with 11 bases between the two ends. CDR1 is MNHNS, CDR2 SASEGT, per germline. The CDR3 is 16 residues long. CDR3 protein: CASSERWAVSGNTIYF. CDR3 nucleotide sequence: TGTGCCAGCAGTGAACGATGGGCCGTCTCTGGAAACACCATATATTTT.

The chain couples TRBV9 to TRBJ2-7; 10 bases are a match to TRBD2. Germline CDR1 is SGDLS and CDR2 is YYNGEE. The CDR3 runs 16 residues. V dropped 3 bases and J dropped 1; count of bases not matched to a gene: 7. CDR3 protein: CASSAGLAGESYEQYF. The CDR3 nucleotides read TGTGCCAGCAGCGCTGGGCTAGCGGGAGAATCCTACGAGCAGTACTTC.

The chain links TRBV19 to TRBJ2-2; unclear D gene. The CDR3 is 14 residues long. CDR1 LNHDA and CDR2 SQIVND come from the germline V gene (reference sequence). Trimming removed 5 bases from V and 1 base from J, with 8 bases in between. The CDR3 nucleotides read TGTGCCAGTAGTCTTCGACAGAACACCGGGGAGCTGTTTTTT. Protein product: CASSLRQNTGELFF. Full variable domain (rest looked up from reference TRBV19 and TRBJ2-2): DGGITQSPKYLFRKEGQNVTLSCEQNLNHDAMYWYRQDPGQGLRLIYYSQIVNDFQKGDIAEGYSVSREKKESFPLTVTSAQKNPTAFYLCASSLRQNTGELFFGEGSRLTVL.

For the CDR3, the DNA is TGTGCCTGGGCACTAGTAGGTGAAAAACTGTTTTTT. Protein product: CAWALVGEKLFF. The chain combines TRBV30 with TRBJ1-4; D is uncertain. V was trimmed by 5 bases and J by 7 bases, leaving 11 bases between them. Germline loops: CDR1 GTSNPN, CDR2 SVGIG (reference sequence). The CDR3 has 12 residues.

This chain connects TRBV24-1 to TRBJ2-2, with TRBD2 as a possible D gene (6 bases). The germline CDR1 and CDR2 sequences are KGHDR and SFDVKD. Trimming took 1 base from V and 3 from J, leaving 14 bases between them. The CDR3 is 17 amino acids. CDR3 region: CATSDFETGEDTGELFF. CDR3 DNA: TGTGCCACCAGTGATTTTGAGACGGGAGAGGACACCGGGGAGCTGTTTTTT.

The chain recombines TRBV18 with TRBJ2-1, with 13 bases fitting TRBD2. From germline, CDR1 is KGHSH and CDR2 LQKENI. After removal of 6 bases from V and 4 bases from J, the junction contained 15 bases not matched to a gene. The CDR3 has 19 residues. The CDR3 sequence is CASSHTGTSGEGLYNEQFF. In DNA form, the CDR3 reads TGTGCCAGCTCGCACACCGGGACTAGCGGGGAAGGGTTGTACAATGAGCAGTTCTTC.

The V call is TRBV3-1 (or the pseudogene TRBV3-2), the J call TRBJ2-3; TRBD2 is a possible D gene (5 bases). Germline CDR1 LGHDT, CDR2 YNNKEL (reference sequence). The CDR3 sequence is 14 residues long. Trimming took off 3 bases at V and 4 bases at J, with 11 bases between the two ends. In nucleotides, the CDR3 is TGTGCCAGCAGCCAGGGGAGCGTAGCAGATACGCAGTATTTT. Its protein product is CASSQGSVADTQYF.

The V and J genes are TRBV24-1 and TRBJ1-1; D call uncertain. This CDR3 has 11 amino acids. Germline V CDR1 and CDR2: KGHDR, SFDVKD. Trimming stripped 6 bases from V and 7 bases from J, with 8 bases between. Written as DNA, the CDR3 is TGTGCCACCAGTATTTCAGGTGAAGCTTTCTTT. It is translated as CATSISGEAFF.

The chain links TRBV13 to TRBJ2-7, with 7 bases lining up with TRBD2. V trimming: 4 bases; J trimming: 2 bases; junction bases outside the gene matches: 8. Germline V CDR1 and CDR2: PRHDT, FYEKMQ (reference sequence). The CDR3 contains 15 residues. The CDR3 sequence: CASSSQREDPYEQYF. CDR3 coding DNA: TGTGCCAGCAGCTCTCAACGGGAGGACCCCTACGAGCAGTACTTC. The full variable domain, completed using reference TRBV13 and TRBJ2-7, is AAGVIQSPRHLIKEKRETATLKCYPIPRHDTVYWYQQGPGQDPQFLISFYEKMQSDKGSIPDRFSAQQFSDYHSELNMSSLELGDSALYFCASSSQREDPYEQYFGPGTRLTVT.

V usage is TRBV11-3 and J usage is TRBJ1-3; 7 bases fit TRBD1. This CDR3 spans 15 amino acids. V was pared by 5 bases and J by 0 bases, with 4 bases of the junction left unmatched. The germline CDR1 and CDR2 sequences are SGHNT and YENEEA. As DNA, the CDR3 is TGTGCCAGCAGCCAGGGACAGTTCTCTGGAAACACCATATATTTT. Protein product: CASSQGQFSGNTIYF.

The J gene is TRBJ2-7, the V gene TRBV7-5; TRBD2 reflects the table's D call only, with no check against the DNA. TRBV7-5 is an annotated pseudogene. CDR3 length equals 15 residues. CDR3 sequence: CARSSGGTTTYEQYF. For the CDR3, the DNA is TGTGCCAGAAGCTCCGGGGGGACCACCACCTACGAGCAGTACTTC.